The next 3 T cell receptor beta chains were all read from a single sample in a study of blood T cell repertoires in COVID-19. Repertoires were generated with immunoSEQ multiplex PCR, while TCRdb's copy carries only in-frame clones and drops some. The sample lists about 280,000 clones; 88% were seen once. The sequenced material came from PBMCs or T cells enriched from blood (not recorded which). Receptors originate from a woman in her thirties who had recovered from COVID-19.

This chain uses TRBV5-4 with TRBJ1-2; possible D gene TRBD1, 5 bases. The V and J ends lost 2 bases and 5 bases respectively, with 19 bases between them. CDR3 length: 16 residues. Germline V gene lookup returns CDR1 SGHNT and CDR2 YYREEE (reference sequence). As DNA, the CDR3 is TGTGCCAGCAGCTTCGGGGGTCAGGGAACGCTGTATGGCTACACCTTC. Its translation is CASSFGGQGTLYGYTF.

The CDR3 DNA reads TGTGCCAGCAGCTTGGGTCTAGCGGGAGTTACAGATACGCAGTATTTT. Protein sequence: CASSLGLAGVTDTQYF. J is TRBJ2-3 and V is TRBV5-5; TRBD2 aligns across 10 bases. Per the germline V gene, CDR1 is SGHKS and CDR2 is YYEKEE (reference sequence). The CDR3 extends over 16 amino acids. J gave up 3 bases and V 0 bases, and 4 bases lay outside the gene matches.

CDR3 nucleotides: TGTGCCAGCAGTTTAAAAGGGGACAGGGGGCGGGGACCCCTCCACTTT. Residues: CASSLKGDRGRGPLHF. V and J are TRBV28 and TRBJ1-6, with 12 bases matching TRBD1. The ends lost 2 bases at V and 12 bases at J; junction bases unmatched: 8. Germline V gene data show CDR1 as MDHEN and CDR2 as SYDVKM. This CDR3 region has 16 residues.